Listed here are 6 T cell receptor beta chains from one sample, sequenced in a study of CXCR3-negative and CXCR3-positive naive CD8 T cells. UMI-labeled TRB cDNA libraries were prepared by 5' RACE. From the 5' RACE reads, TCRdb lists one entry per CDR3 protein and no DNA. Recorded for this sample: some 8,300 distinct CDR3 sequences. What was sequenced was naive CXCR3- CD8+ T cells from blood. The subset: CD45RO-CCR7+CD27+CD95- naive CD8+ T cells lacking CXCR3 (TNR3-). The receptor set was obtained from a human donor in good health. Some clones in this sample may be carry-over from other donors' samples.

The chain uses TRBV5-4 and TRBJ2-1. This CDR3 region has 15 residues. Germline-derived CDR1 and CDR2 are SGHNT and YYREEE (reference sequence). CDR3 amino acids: CASSHGQGAGNEQFF.

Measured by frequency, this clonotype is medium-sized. This CDR3 reads CASSQDLGEMNTEAFF. The chain links TRBV4-3 to TRBJ1-1. The CDR3 length is 16 residues. From germline, CDR1 is LGHNA and CDR2 YSLEER.

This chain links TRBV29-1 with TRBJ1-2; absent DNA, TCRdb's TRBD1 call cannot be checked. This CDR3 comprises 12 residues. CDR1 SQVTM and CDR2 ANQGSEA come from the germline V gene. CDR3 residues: CSAIQGYYGYTF.

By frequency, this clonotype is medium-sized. This CDR3 is CASSYVRDYGYTF. J is TRBJ1-2 and V is TRBV12-3 or TRBV12-4; TCRdb reports TRBD1, a call that lacks DNA to check it against. This CDR3 is 13 amino acids long.

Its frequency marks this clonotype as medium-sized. CDR3: CASSYLGQNTEAFF. The chain joins TRBV6-5 to TRBJ1-1; TCRdb's assignment of TRBD1 cannot be checked, as there is no DNA. CDR1 and CDR2 (germline): MNHEY, SVGAGI. The CDR3 consists of 14 residues.

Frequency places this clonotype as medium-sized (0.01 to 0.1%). This CDR3 is CSARDWASGTNTGELFF. This chain links TRBV20-1 with TRBJ2-2; the TCRdb call, TRBD2, lacks DNA for checking. Germline V gene data show CDR1 as DFQATT and CDR2 as SNEGSKA (reference sequence). The length of the CDR3 is 17 residues.